The rows below give T cell receptor beta chains drawn from one sample of a study of shared clonotypes between healthy human individuals. The assay was immunoSEQ multiplex PCR, and TCRdb's table has in-frame clones only and misses some. The table lists 1.5 million to 2.5 million clones, about 95% of them singletons, with under 1.5% in the top ten. The sequencing sample was made of naive CD8+ T cells sorted from blood. Receptors originate from a man aged 18-30 years in good health. Each CDR3 is given with its conserved first and last residue. A D gene is named only where the DNA matches it firmly. A clone size is listed for some rows: how often the clone was seen (once, few, many), or a class if it is expanded.

cdr3_nt cdr3_aa d_call v_call cdr3_length clone_size j_call
TGTGCCAGCAGCCCACCGGGACAGAACTCTGGGGAGCTGTTTTTT CASSPPGQNSGELFF TRBD1 TRBV7-9 15 . TRBJ2-2
TGTGCCAGCAGCTTGGGCCTGACAGATACGCAGTATTTT CASSLGLTDTQYF . TRBV5-6 13 . TRBJ2-3
TGTGCCAGCAGTTTACGCAGTGGCTATGGCTACACCTTC CASSLRSGYGYTF . TRBV28 13 . TRBJ1-2
TGCGCCAGCAGCGAATCCGGGACAGGGCCCCCGCTCTCCTACGAGCAGTACTTC CASSESGTGPPLSYEQYF TRBD1 TRBV5-1 18 . TRBJ2-7
TGTGCCAGCAGTAAACTAGCGGGGGGCTACAATGAGCAGTTCTTC CASSKLAGGYNEQFF TRBD2 TRBV6-5 15 . TRBJ2-1
TGTGCCATCAGTGAGCCGGGGCAGGGAGGCAATGAGCAGTTCTTC CAISEPGQGGNEQFF . TRBV10-3 15 . TRBJ2-1
TGTGCCAGCAGCCCAGCGGGAGCGAACACCGGGGAGCTGTTTTTT CASSPAGANTGELFF TRBD2 TRBV11-2 15 . TRBJ2-2
TGTGCCAGCAGTGAAGGACAGGGATCCTACGAGCAGTACTTC CASSEGQGSYEQYF TRBD1 TRBV2 14 . TRBJ2-7
TGTGCCAGCAGGCCAGCCGACAGGGGGTTGGATGGCTACACCTTC CASRPADRGLDGYTF TRBD1 TRBV27 15 . TRBJ1-2
TGTGCCAGCAGCTTGCCGTGGGCAGACTATGGCTACACCTTC CASSLPWADYGYTF . TRBV5-6 14 . TRBJ1-2
TGTGCCAGCAGTTTGCCCCTCAGCGGGGGGGGTCCTGGCAATGAGCAGTTCTTC CASSLPLSGGGPGNEQFF TRBD2 TRBV28 18 . TRBJ2-1
TGTGCCAGCAGCTCCGACAGTGGGGACTTCTGGGAGACCCAGTACTTC CASSSDSGDFWETQYF . TRBV13 16 . TRBJ2-5
TGTGCCAGCAGCTTAGGCAGACTGGGCGTCACTGAAGCTTTCTTT CASSLGRLGVTEAFF . TRBV7-9 15 once TRBJ1-1
TGCGCCAGCAGCTTGTCAGGGTTGGCAAACACCATATATTTT CASSLSGLANTIYF . TRBV5-1 14 . TRBJ1-3
TGTGCCAGCAGCTTACCGCAGGGAGGCAGCACGCAGTATTTT CASSLPQGGSTQYF . TRBV7-9 14 . TRBJ2-3
TGTGCCAGCAGTCCCTCCACGGGGGGAGTTACAGATACGCAGTATTTT CASSPSTGGVTDTQYF TRBD2 TRBV7-9 16 . TRBJ2-3
TGTGCCAGCAGTTTCAGAGGATTAGAAGGTCCCTACAATGAGCAGTTCTTC CASSFRGLEGPYNEQFF . TRBV27 17 . TRBJ2-1
TGTGCCAGTAGTATGGTATTCCAACTAGCGGGAGTCACCCCCTACGAGCAGTACTTC CASSMVFQLAGVTPYEQYF TRBD2 TRBV19 19 . TRBJ2-7
TGTGCGATGGGCCCCGGTGGAGACACCGGGGAGCTGTTTTTT CAMGPGGDTGELFF . TRBV30 14 . TRBJ2-2
TGTGCCAGCGGGGGGGTCCTCAATTCACCCCTCCACTTT CASGGVLNSPLHF . TRBV25-1 13 few TRBJ1-6
TGCGCCAGCAGCCATCATCCGGGACAGGGCGTAAACGAGCAGTACTTC CASSHHPGQGVNEQYF TRBD1 TRBV4-1 16 . TRBJ2-7
TGCGCCAGCAGCTTGGAGGACAGCTACAATGAGCAGTTCTTC CASSLEDSYNEQFF . TRBV5-1 14 . TRBJ2-1
TGCGCCAGCAGCCCAACCGTGGTTACCGAGCAGTACTTC CASSPTVVTEQYF . TRBV4-1 13 . TRBJ2-7
TGTGCCAAAAATGGTATAGGGGGCGTTGGTGGTGAAAAACTGTTTTTT CAKNGIGGVGGEKLFF TRBD1 TRBV6-6 16 . TRBJ1-4
TGTGCCAGCAGCCTTACCGGGGAGCTGTTTTTT CASSLTGELFF . TRBV11-1 11 . TRBJ2-2
TGTGCCAGTACCTTAGGTTCCCCATCCGAAAAACTGTTTTTT CASTLGSPSEKLFF . TRBV6-6 14 . TRBJ1-4
TGCGCCAGCAGCCAAGTTGGGGAGTGGCGGGACAAAGTCTTGGGAGGGGCCAACGTCCTGACTTTC CASSQVGEWRDKVLGGANVLTF . TRBV4-1 22 . TRBJ2-6
TGTGCCAGCAGTTTATCGGTAGCGGGGGGCCCCGAGCAGTACTTC CASSLSVAGGPEQYF TRBD2 TRBV27 15 . TRBJ2-7
TGTGCCTGGAGCCCCGAAGCCGGCTACGAGCAGTACTTC CAWSPEAGYEQYF . TRBV30 13 . TRBJ2-7
TGCGCCAGCAGCCAAGCGTCTCTGAGGGTCTACGAGCAGTACTTC CASSQASLRVYEQYF . TRBV4-1 15 . TRBJ2-7
TGTGCCAGCGGTGTGTCAGGGGCCTCTGATACGCAGTATTTT CASGVSGASDTQYF . TRBV6-5 14 . TRBJ2-3
TGTGCCAGCAGTTCAAGTTCCGTGTTGACGCCCTACGAGCAGTACTTC CASSSSSVLTPYEQYF . TRBV2 16 . TRBJ2-7
TGTGCCAGCACGGGGCAGCCAGAGCAGTTCTTC CASTGQPEQFF . TRBV6-1 11 once TRBJ2-1
TGTGCCAGCAGCCCCGACCTCACTCAAGAGACCCAGTACTTC CASSPDLTQETQYF . TRBV9 14 . TRBJ2-5
TGTGCCAGCAAATTGCTAGCGGGATTTGGGGACAATGAGCAGTTCTTC CASKLLAGFGDNEQFF TRBD2 TRBV11-2 16 . TRBJ2-1
TGCGCCAGCAGTGAGTTAGCAGGTGAGGTGACTGGGGGGACCATATATTTT CASSELAGEVTGGTIYF . TRBV10-1 17 . TRBJ1-3
TGTGCCAGCAGTTACTCGGGCTTACATAGCAATCAGCCCCAGCATTTT CASSYSGLHSNQPQHF . TRBV6-6 16 . TRBJ1-5
TGTGCCAGCAGTTTTCGGGGGGTAGTCAATGAGCAGTTCTTC CASSFRGVVNEQFF TRBD2 TRBV28 14 . TRBJ2-1
TGTGCCAGCAGCTCCTCCGGGACCTACTACGAGCAGTACTTC CASSSSGTYYEQYF . TRBV11-2 14 . TRBJ2-7
TGTGCCAGCAGCGGGGTACTAGCCAAAAACATTCAGTACTTC CASSGVLAKNIQYF . TRBV7-9 14 . TRBJ2-4
TGCAGTGCTAACAGGGAAGATGGCTACACCTTC CSANREDGYTF . TRBV20-1 11 . TRBJ1-2
TGTGCCAGCAGCTTAGGACAGGGGACTGAAGCTTTCTTT CASSLGQGTEAFF TRBD1 TRBV7-3 13 . TRBJ1-1
TGTGCCAGCAGCTTAGTCGGCAGGGGGGAAGAAAAACTGTTTTTT CASSLVGRGEEKLFF TRBD1 TRBV7-9 15 . TRBJ1-4
TGTGCCAGCAGAAGGGGAACTGGGGCCAACGTCCTGACTTTC CASRRGTGANVLTF . TRBV2 14 . TRBJ2-6
TGTGCCAGCAGCAAGGGAACCGGGACGACGGGTGGAAACACCATATATTTT CASSKGTGTTGGNTIYF . TRBV27 17 . TRBJ1-3
TGTGCCAGCAGCCCGGACTATAATTCACCCCTCCACTTT CASSPDYNSPLHF . TRBV7-6 13 . TRBJ1-6
TGTGCCAGCAGCGTAGGGGCTAGCGGGAGGGAAGAGCAGTACTTC CASSVGASGREEQYF TRBD2 TRBV9 15 . TRBJ2-7
TGTGCCAGCAGCGTTACTGAGTTGAACACTGAAGCTTTCTTT CASSVTELNTEAFF . TRBV9 14 . TRBJ1-1
TGCAGCGTGGTGGACAGGTTCACAGATACGCAGTATTTT CSVVDRFTDTQYF TRBD1 TRBV29-1 13 . TRBJ2-3
TGCGCCAGCAGCCAAGCCGGACCGGGACTAGTGGATTACGAGCAGTACTTC CASSQAGPGLVDYEQYF TRBD2 TRBV4-1 17 . TRBJ2-7
TGTGCCAGCAGTGCGGGGCAGCCGAACACTGAAGCTTTCTTT CASSAGQPNTEAFF . TRBV6-1 14 . TRBJ1-1
TGTGCCAGAAGCCATGGACAGGCGGAGACCCAGTACTTC CARSHGQAETQYF TRBD1 TRBV5-3 13 . TRBJ2-5
TGTGCCAGCAGTTTCCGGGACACCTCCTACGAGCAGTACTTC CASSFRDTSYEQYF . TRBV6-6 14 . TRBJ2-7
TGCGCCAGCAGCCAAGAAAATGGACTAGCGGGGTTAATGCATTTT CASSQENGLAGLMHF TRBD2 TRBV4-1 15 once TRBJ2-3